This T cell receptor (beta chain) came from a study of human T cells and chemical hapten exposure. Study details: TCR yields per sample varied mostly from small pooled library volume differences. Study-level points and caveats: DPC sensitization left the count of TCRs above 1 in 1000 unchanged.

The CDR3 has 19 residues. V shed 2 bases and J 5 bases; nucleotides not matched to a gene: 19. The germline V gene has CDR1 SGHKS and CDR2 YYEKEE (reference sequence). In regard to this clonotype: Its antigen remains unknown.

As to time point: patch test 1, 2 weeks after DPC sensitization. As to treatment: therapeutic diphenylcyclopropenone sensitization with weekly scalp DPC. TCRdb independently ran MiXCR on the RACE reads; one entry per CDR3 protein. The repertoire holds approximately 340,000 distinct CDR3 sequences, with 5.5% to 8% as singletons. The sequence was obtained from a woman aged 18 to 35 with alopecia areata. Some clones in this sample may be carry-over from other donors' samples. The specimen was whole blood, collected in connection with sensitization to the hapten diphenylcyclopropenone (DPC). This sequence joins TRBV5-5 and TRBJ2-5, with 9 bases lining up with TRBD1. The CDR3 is CASSFGRTGALVGGETQYF. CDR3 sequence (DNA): TGTGCCAGCAGCTTTGGAAGGACAGGGGCCCTCGTTGGAGGCGAGACCCAGTACTTC.